This T cell receptor beta chain stems from a study of blood T cells in healthy people across ages. A second about 7 to 12 cycle PCR used barcoded and J-beta primers. MiXCR, run by TCRdb on the 5' RACE reads, gives a single entry per CDR3 protein. This table has over 1,300,000 distinct CDR3 sequences, around 59% appearing once. Germline loops: CDR1 MDHEN, CDR2 SYDVKM. This CDR3 region has 13 residues. Trimming cost V 2 bases and J 5 bases, with 10 bases left between them. It was roughly 10 milliliters of peripheral blood that were drawn from each donor. The sequence was collected from a man aged 18 to 29 in good health. The gene calls are TRBV28 and TRBJ2-7; D not resolved. The sample was blood. CDR3 sequence (DNA): TGTGCCAGCAGTTTAGGAGTTCCAGACGAGCAGTACTTC. This translates into CASSLGVPDEQYF.